The 12 T cell receptor beta chains below come from one sample, sequenced in a study of OX40 agonist ivuxolimab in advanced cancers. Profiling relied on immunoSEQ multiplex PCR, and the TCRdb table lists in-frame clones only, not all of them. Altogether over 25,000 clones are present, about 73% being singletons, with the ten largest covering around an eighth. Source: CD4+ or CD8+ T cells sorted from blood, taken in a trial of the OX40 agonist ivuxolimab. The source of these receptors is an adult with an advanced solid tumor such as melanoma, head and neck, liver or kidney cancer.

The chain joins TRBV29-1 to TRBJ2-7; D unresolved. Germline CDR1 SQVTM, CDR2 ANQGSEA. This CDR3 region has 10 residues. The ends were cut back, 4 bases at V and 6 bases at J, with 7 bases in the middle. For the CDR3, the DNA is TGCAGCGTTGTGGTGGGCGAGCAGTACTTC. Residues: CSVVVGEQYF.

Only one count was recorded for this clone. The gene calls are TRBV28 and TRBJ1-1; no definite D call. CDR3 length: 15 residues. Per germline, CDR1 MDHEN and CDR2 SYDVKM. Trimming shortened V by 5 bases and J by 5 bases, and 18 bases separated the two germline ends. The CDR3 bases are TGTGCCAGCAGTCTTCCCCAAGGTGGAGGGACTGAAGCTTTCTTT. Its translation: CASSLPQGGGTEAFF.

V and J are TRBV19 and TRBJ2-2; D ambiguous. V shed 4 bases and J shed 5 bases, with 11 bases lying between them. This CDR3 is built from 14 residues. Germline assignment: CDR1 LNHDA and CDR2 SQIVND (reference sequence). CDR3 in amino acids: CASSKSSWTGELFF. The DNA of the CDR3 is TGTGCCAGTAGTAAGAGCAGTTGGACCGGGGAGCTGTTTTTT.

Relative to its sample, this clone is medium-sized. This chain links TRBV7-2 with TRBJ1-3; D remains unclear. The V and J ends lost 2 bases and 0 bases respectively, with 8 bases between them. Germline V CDR1 and CDR2: SGHTA, FQGNSA. The CDR3 runs to 15 residues. The CDR3 region is CASSLTTYSGNTIYF. CDR3 nucleotides: TGTGCCAGCAGCTTAACCACTTACTCTGGAAACACCATATATTTT.

This rearrangement joins TRBV28 to TRBJ2-5; D is uncertain. Trimming took 6 bases from V and 4 from J, leaving 18 bases between them. The germline CDR1 and CDR2 sequences are MDHEN and SYDVKM. This CDR3 has 15 residues. CDR3 loop: CASSPGRAYAETQYF. In DNA form, the CDR3 reads TGTGCCAGCAGCCCTGGCCGGGCGTATGCAGAGACCCAGTACTTC.

The chain is built from TRBV28 and TRBJ2-5; a weak D match, TRBD2 (5 bases). Judging by the DNA end, TRBJ2-7 fits better; the J call may be wrong. Germline V gene lookup returns CDR1 MDHEN and CDR2 SYDVKM. The CDR3 spans 15 residues. CDR3 amino acids: CASSPLQRERNEQYF. The CDR3 coding sequence is TGTGCCAGCAGTCCCCTGCAAAGGGAGCGGAACGAGCAGTACTTC.

This chain links TRBV25-1 with TRBJ1-1; no definite D call. The CDR3 is made up of 14 amino acids. CDR1 is MGHDK and CDR2 is SYGVNS in the germline V gene. Trimming removed 3 bases from V and 2 bases from J, with 10 bases in between. The DNA for the CDR3 is TGTGCCAGCAGTGATGGGGAGACAAACACTGAAGCTTTCTTT. Its protein product is CASSDGETNTEAFF.

The chain joins TRBV11-1 to TRBJ2-1; D unclear. Germline CDR1 is SGHAT and CDR2 is FQDESV (reference sequence). Deletions cut 5 bases from V and 7 bases from J, with 12 bases between. The CDR3 extends over 13 amino acids. DNA for the CDR3: TGTGCCAGCAGCCCTATTTCCGGGAATGAGCAGTTCTTC. This codes for CASSPISGNEQFF.

The rearrangement links TRBV7-2 to TRBJ1-5; D not resolved. Germline V gene lookup returns CDR1 SGHTA and CDR2 FQGNSA. V was shortened by 2 bases and J by 5 bases, with 7 bases between the two germline ends. This CDR3 has 13 residues. The CDR3 coding sequence is TGTGCCAGCAGCTTATTTAGGGATCAGCCCCAGCATTTT. This codes for CASSLFRDQPQHF.

The chain combines TRBV21-1 with TRBJ2-7; the table's D call, TRBD1, was not checked against the DNA. TRBV21-1 is marked as a pseudogene. This CDR3 is built from 14 residues. Here the CDR3 DNA reads TGTGCCAGCGGCCGCGGACAGGGGGTGAACGAGCAGTACGTC. It codes for CASGRGQGVNEQYV.

The chain recombines TRBV4-2 with TRBJ2-6; D is undetermined. Germline values: CDR1 LGHNA, CDR2 YNFKEQ. Between the trimmed V and J ends, which lost 2 bases and 1 base, there was a span of 0 bases. The CDR3 contains 13 residues. For the CDR3, the DNA is TGTGCCAGCAGCCAATCTGGGGCCAACGTCCTGACTTTC. Protein sequence: CASSQSGANVLTF.

For this clone: The germline gene is not matched at one end of the junction; a read error may be the cause. This sequence joins TRBV2 and TRBJ2-4, with D perhaps TRBD2 (5 bases). CDR3 length equals 13 residues. CDR1 and CDR2 (germline): SNHLY, FYNNEI. The CDR3 spells CASRGLAKSIQYF. The CDR3 DNA is TGTGCCAGCAGGGGCCTAGCCAAAAGCATTCAGTACTTC. Supplemented by reference TRBV2 and TRBJ2-4, the full variable domain reads EPEVTQTPSHQVTQMGQEVILRCVPISNHLYFYWYRQILGQKVEFLVSFYNNEISEKSEIFDDQFSVERPDGSNFTLKIRSTKLEDSAMYFCASRGLAKSIQYFGAGTRLSVL.